This is a list of T cell receptor beta chains from one sample in a study of CD8+ T cells in alopecia areata. TCRdb's table, derived via immunoSEQ multiplex PCR, lists solely in-frame clones and lacks some. The sample lists about 150,000 clones; less than 75% were seen once. Sequenced: CD8+ T cells sorted from blood. The receptors shown here come from a human donor in good health. The CDR3 runs from the conserved cysteine through the conserved F or W. The order of the fields is J gene, D gene, V gene, clone size, CDR3 protein, CDR3 DNA. D genes are given only for firm matches. Rows may omit the clone size; those that give it use once, few, many or a size class.

>TRBJ1-5|.|TRBV19|few
CASSFPGGNQPQHF
TGTGCCAGTAGTTTCCCAGGGGGCAATCAGCCCCAGCATTTT
>TRBJ2-1|.|TRBV30|.
CAWAADSSNEQFF
TGTGCCTGGGCCGCGGACAGTAGCAATGAGCAGTTCTTC
>TRBJ2-7|.|TRBV6-1|.
CASKSTGLSYEQYF
TGTGCCAGCAAAAGTACAGGTCTCTCCTACGAGCAGTACTTC
>TRBJ1-2|TRBD1|TRBV27|.
CASSVGQGRRYTF
TGTGCCAGCAGCGTGGGACAGGGTCGGCGCTACACCTTC
>TRBJ2-3|.|TRBV9|.
CASSVEGYTDTQYF
TGTGCCAGCAGCGTAGAAGGGTACACAGATACGCAGTATTTT
>TRBJ2-1|.|TRBV7-3|few
CASSLTGLNEQFF
TGTGCCAGCAGCTTAACTGGACTTAATGAGCAGTTCTTC
>TRBJ2-5|.|TRBV4-1|.
CASSQERVAGPPQYF
TGCGCCAGCAGCCAAGAGAGGGTTGCGGGGCCCCCCCAGTACTTC
>TRBJ2-7|.|TRBV27|.
CASSLFTSSSYEQYF
TGTGCCAGCAGTTTATTTACTAGCAGCTCCTACGAGCAGTACTTC
>TRBJ2-1|TRBD2|TRBV5-6|.
CASSLVQLRLAAYNEQFF
TGTGCCAGCAGCTTGGTACAATTGCGGCTAGCGGCCTACAATGAGCAGTTCTTC
>TRBJ2-1|.|TRBV9|once
CASSVGFSTGNEQFF
TGTGCCAGCAGCGTAGGGTTTTCGACGGGCAATGAGCAGTTCTTC
>TRBJ2-2|.|TRBV7-8|.
CASPPPLAIVGELFF
TGTGCCAGCCCCCCCCCGCTAGCCATTGTCGGGGAGCTGTTTTTT
>TRBJ2-1|.|TRBV29-1|.
CSVGTDEQFF
TGCAGCGTTGGGACGGATGAGCAGTTCTTC
>TRBJ2-7|.|TRBV7-2|few
CASSSLNPGEQYF
TGTGCCAGCAGCTCTCTGAACCCGGGCGAGCAGTACTTC
>TRBJ2-6|.|TRBV19|medium-sized
CASSMGLGSGANVLTF
TGTGCCAGTAGTATGGGACTGGGCTCTGGGGCCAACGTCCTGACTTTC
>TRBJ1-2|.|TRBV4-2|.
CASSQEGGGDYGYTF
TGTGCCAGCAGCCAAGAGGGAGGCGGTGACTATGGCTACACCTTC
>TRBJ1-1|.|TRBV13|.
CASIGPGIGTEAFF
TGTGCCAGCATCGGACCGGGGATTGGGACTGAAGCTTTCTTT
>TRBJ1-5|.|TRBV7-8|few
CASSLAGQLTIGQPQHF
TGTGCCAGCAGCTTAGCCGGACAGCTCACTATCGGTCAGCCCCAGCATTTT
>TRBJ2-1|.|TRBV7-9|.
CASSLVLATVTTEQFF
TGTGCCAGCAGCTTAGTTTTGGCTACAGTTACGACTGAGCAGTTCTTC
>TRBJ2-5|TRBD2|TRBV30|few
CAWAGPGLQETQYF
TGTGCCTGGGCTGGCCCGGGACTACAAGAGACCCAGTACTTC
>TRBJ2-1|.|TRBV6-1|few
CANGWEDPNEQFF
TGTGCAAACGGGTGGGAGGACCCCAATGAGCAGTTCTTC
>TRBJ2-7|.|TRBV6-5|.
CASSYGADMPYEQYF
TGTGCCAGCAGTTACGGCGCGGATATGCCCTACGAGCAGTACTTC
>TRBJ2-1|.|TRBV9|.
CASSVGGGVHNEQFF
TGTGCCAGCAGCGTAGGGGGCGGGGTCCACAATGAGCAGTTCTTC
>TRBJ2-7|TRBD1|TRBV4-2|few
CASSQRDRYEQYF
TGTGCCAGCAGCCAAAGGGACAGGTACGAGCAGTACTTC
>TRBJ2-7|.|TRBV5-7|.
CASSLGHVSYEQYF
TGTGCCAGCAGCTTAGGACACGTTTCCTACGAGCAGTACTTC
>TRBJ2-5|.|TRBV10-2|.
CASAGGPEGTQYF
TGCGCCAGCGCTGGAGGGCCCGAGGGGACCCAGTACTTC
>TRBJ2-1|TRBD2|TRBV30|.
CAQSSGTSPWRTYNEQFF
TGTGCCCAATCCTCCGGGACTAGCCCTTGGAGGACCTACAATGAGCAGTTCTTC
>TRBJ2-7|.|TRBV4-2|.
CASSPLGLPSSYEQYF
TGTGCCAGCAGCCCCCTGGGGCTCCCCAGCTCCTACGAGCAGTACTTC
>TRBJ2-5|.|TRBV5-1|.
CASSSSGYQETQYF
TGCGCCAGCAGCTCCAGTGGGTACCAAGAGACCCAGTACTTC
>TRBJ2-7|.|TRBV28|few
CASSLAGGEQYF
TGTGCCAGCAGTTTAGCGGGTGGCGAGCAGTACTTC
>TRBJ2-1|.|TRBV5-1|once
CASSFNYNEQFF
TGCGCCAGCAGCTTCAACTACAATGAGCAGTTCTTC
>TRBJ2-7|TRBD1|TRBV29-1|few
CSVRDRASYEQYF
TGCAGCGTACGTGACAGGGCTTCCTACGAGCAGTACTTC
>TRBJ2-3|TRBD1|TRBV6-5|.
CASSYRGLQYF
TGTGCCAGCAGTTACAGGGGGCTGCAGTATTTT
>TRBJ1-5|.|TRBV6-5|.
CASSYSGASNQPQHF
TGTGCCAGCAGTTACTCGGGGGCAAGCAATCAGCCCCAGCATTTT
>TRBJ1-1|.|TRBV10-2|many
CAARSIRRNTEAFF
TGCGCCGCCCGCTCAATCCGCAGGAACACTGAAGCTTTCTTT
>TRBJ2-6|.|TRBV7-9|.
CASSLWSSGSGANVLTF
TGTGCCAGCAGCTTATGGTCCTCAGGCTCTGGGGCCAACGTCCTGACTTTC
>TRBJ2-6|.|TRBV29-1|few
CSVEDQGGPGANVLTF
TGCAGCGTTGAAGATCAGGGCGGTCCCGGGGCCAACGTCCTGACTTTC
>TRBJ2-2|TRBD2|TRBV6-6|.
CASSSGTMNGELFF
TGTGCCAGCAGTTCCGGGACTATGAACGGGGAGCTGTTTTTT
>TRBJ2-7|.|TRBV7-9|few
CASSLKATDSYEQYF
TGTGCCAGCAGCTTAAAGGCCACTGACTCCTACGAGCAGTACTTC
>TRBJ2-5|TRBD2|TRBV28|.
CASSLPGLAGQETQYF
TGTGCCAGCAGTCTACCGGGACTAGCGGGACAAGAGACCCAGTACTTC
>TRBJ1-5|.|TRBV6-1|few
CASSEQAGSNQPQHF
TGTGCCAGCAGTGAACAGGCAGGGAGCAATCAGCCCCAGCATTTT